The 11 T cell receptor beta chains reported below all come from one sample, sequenced in a study of identical twins. One entry per CDR3 protein, called by TCRdb with MiXCR from the 5' RACE reads. The repertoire includes about 890,000 distinct CDR3 sequences, 12% of them detected once, and roughly 1.6% sits in the top ten. The same data also went into a second study, on yellow fever vaccine responses in identical twins.

The sequenced sample was PBMCs. The origin of the receptors is a woman between 18 and 29 years old in good health.

This chain links TRBV20-1 with TRBJ2-3; D is possibly TRBD1 (6 bases). Trimming shortened V by 7 bases and J by 2 bases, and 13 bases separated the two germline ends. The CDR3 totals 13 residues. Germline V gives CDR1 DFQATT, CDR2 SNEGSKA (reference sequence). CDR3 protein: CSGSTGYTDTQYF. CDR3 DNA: TGCAGTGGATCTACAGGGTACACAGATACGCAGTATTTT.

The chain uses TRBV7-6 and TRBJ2-2; unclear D gene. Germline V gene sequence: CDR1 SGHVS, CDR2 FNYEAQ. The CDR3 runs 15 residues. V lost 1 base and J 2 bases, leaving 8 bases between the germline ends. The CDR3 coding sequence is TGTGCCAGCAGCTTAGAGGCAGACAACACCGGGGAGCTGTTTTTT. Amino acids: CASSLEADNTGELFF.

This clonotype occurred many times. The V gene is TRBV15, the J gene TRBJ1-4, with D unresolved. Trimming cost V 3 bases and J 4 bases, with 6 bases left between them. The CDR3 has 13 amino acids. Germline CDR1 is LNHNV and CDR2 is YYDKDF (reference sequence). The chain's CDR3 is CATSRRVNEKLFF. The DNA of the CDR3 is TGTGCCACCAGCAGGAGAGTTAATGAAAAACTGTTTTTT.

This clonotype turned up a few times. V usage is TRBV4-1 and J usage is TRBJ1-2, with a possible D match to TRBD1 (6 bases). Trimming stripped 2 bases from V and 2 bases from J, with 12 bases between. Germline CDR1 MGHRA, CDR2 YSYEKL. The CDR3 length is 15 residues. The chain's CDR3 is CASSQPPGQNYGYTF. CDR3 in DNA: TGCGCCAGCAGCCAACCCCCGGGACAAAACTATGGCTACACCTTC.

This clonotype has only one observation. The chain combines TRBV19 with TRBJ2-1; D is unclear. V lost 3 bases and J 4 bases, leaving 16 bases between the germline ends. CDR1 LNHDA and CDR2 SQIVND come from the germline V gene (reference sequence). The CDR3 length is 16 residues. CDR3 sequence reads: CASSMPRAPLYNEQFF. CDR3 DNA: TGTGCCAGTAGTATGCCCCGGGCCCCATTGTACAATGAGCAGTTCTTC.

The chain combines TRBV3-1 with TRBJ1-1; perhaps TRBD1 as D (6 bases). Germline CDR1 is LGHDT and CDR2 is YNNKEL (reference sequence). The CDR3 sequence is 16 residues long. The germline V and J ends were trimmed by 0 bases and 0 bases, with 11 bases remaining between them. CDR3 amino acids: CASSQDWGAVNTEAFF. The CDR3 bases are TGTGCCAGCAGCCAAGATTGGGGGGCCGTGAACACTGAAGCTTTCTTT.

The V gene is TRBV20-1, the J gene TRBJ1-5; D unresolved. The CDR3 has 17 amino acids. Germline assignment: CDR1 DFQATT and CDR2 SNEGSKA (reference sequence). V was cut by 2 bases and J by 0 bases, with 17 bases left in between. The CDR3 nucleotides read TGCAGTGCTAGAAGCAGCCTTAACAATTATAGCAATCAGCCCCAGCATTTT. As protein: CSARSSLNNYSNQPQHF.

The chain carries TRBV2 and TRBJ2-7, with 7 bases that match TRBD1. The CDR3 extends over 16 amino acids. After removal of 7 bases from V and 0 bases from J, the junction contained 12 bases not matched to a gene. The germline gives CDR1 SNHLY, CDR2 FYNNEI. The DNA for the CDR3 is TGTGCCAGCATCTTTTGGACAGGTACCCGCTCCTACGAGCAGTACTTC. Translation: CASIFWTGTRSYEQYF.

This clonotype came up a few times. J is TRBJ2-3 and V is TRBV9, with 9 positions matching TRBD2. CDR1 is SGDLS, CDR2 YYNGEE, per germline. The length of the CDR3 is 15 residues. Trimming cost V 4 bases and J 4 bases; bases outside gene matches: 7. The CDR3 reads CASSSRGGIPDTQYF. The CDR3, as DNA: TGTGCCAGCAGCTCGCGGGGGGGCATCCCAGATACGCAGTATTTT.

This clonotype has a count of ten or more. V gene TRBV2 combines with J gene TRBJ2-3; D not certain. There are 11 residues in the CDR3. Trimming took off 4 bases at V and 5 bases at J, with 4 bases between the two ends. Per the germline V gene, CDR1 is SNHLY and CDR2 is FYNNEI. CDR3 loop: CASSVGDTQYF. In DNA, the CDR3 is TGTGCCAGCAGTGTGGGAGATACGCAGTATTTT.

This clonotype was observed at least ten times. The chain employs TRBV2 and TRBJ2-1; D gene unclear. This CDR3 region has 11 residues. Trimming cost V 8 bases and J 6 bases, with 8 bases left between them. Germline lookup yields CDR1 SNHLY and CDR2 FYNNEI. The CDR3 is CASRAANEQFF. The CDR3 region has the DNA TGTGCCAGCCGGGCTGCCAATGAGCAGTTCTTC.